The clone carrying this T cell receptor (beta chain) was seen at least ten times. The germline V gene encodes CDR1 SNHLY and CDR2 FYNNEI. There are 15 residues in the CDR3. Trimming pared 4 bases from V and 6 bases from J, leaving 19 bases between. The data were taken from a study of neurological immune-mediated disorders. From the 5' RACE reads, TCRdb called clonotypes with MiXCR, one entry per CDR3 protein. The table shows approximately 65,000 distinct CDR3 sequences, with 3.5% to 4.5% occurring only once. The chain uses TRBV2 and TRBJ2-7, with TRBD2 as a possible D gene (7 bases). The sequenced sample was PBMCs. The receptor was isolated from a man between 50 and 59 years old with multiple sclerosis. The CDR3 region has the DNA TGTGCCAGCAGTGCCGGGGGGCAGCCAGTTTTCGAGCAGTACTTC. Encoded protein: CASSAGGQPVFEQYF.